The clone carrying this TCR beta chain showed up just once. Its antigen is as yet unknown. The CDR3 contains 14 residues. CDR1 SNHLY and CDR2 FYNNEI come from the germline V gene. V was pared by 10 bases and J by 0 bases, with 2 bases of the junction left unmatched. This specimen comes from a study of T cell responses to AZD1222 COVID-19 vaccine. Study overall: Second doses were pooled across both intervals (about 4 or about 12 weeks).

Findings of the study overall: Females outnumbered males among donors, who were mostly white British; clonal diversity was possibly underestimated. Nearly half of spike-specific TCRs reportedly go after variant regions that carry no mutations. Seropositive status at baseline applied to only 6 or 7 AZD1222 recipients.

The data were produced by immunoSEQ multiplex PCR, yet TCRdb's version contains in-frame clones alone and is incomplete. The data hold some 55,000 clones, with 70% to 90% observed a single time. Sequenced here: peripheral blood, sampled on day 0 of AZD1222 vaccination. The clonotype originates from an adult in good health. This chain uses TRBV2 with TRBJ2-3; TRBD2 aligns across 12 bases. The CDR3 region has the DNA TGTGCCACCCTAGCGGGGGGGAGCACAGATACGCAGTATTTT. Amino acid sequence: CATLAGGSTDTQYF.